A selection of T cell receptor beta chains follows, all from one sample in a study of T-cell reconstitution after alpha-beta-depleted transplantation in children. TCRdb analysed the PCR reads with MiXCR anew, one entry per CDR3 protein. This table holds some 500,000 distinct CDR3 sequences, less than 35% found once. The sample was PBMCs from the stem cell graft donor, taken from the stem cell graft. These receptor sequences come from a human donor who donated a stem cell graft to a child with aplastic anemia. CDR3s include the opening cysteine and the closing phenylalanine or tryptophan. A D gene is named only where the DNA matches it firmly. Not all rows give a size; the values are once, few, many and, for expanded clones, a class.

>TRBV20-1|few|TRBD1|TRBJ2-7
CSARGLSGQGPYEQYF
TGCAGTGCTAGAGGGCTTTCAGGACAGGGGCCCTACGAGCAGTACTTC
>TRBV20-1|few|TRBD2|TRBJ2-3
CSAREGAGVTDTQYF
TGCAGTGCTAGAGAAGGAGCGGGAGTCACAGATACGCAGTATTTT
>TRBV7-9|-|TRBD2|TRBJ2-7
CASSPWTSGRAEQYF
TGTGCCAGCAGCCCCTGGACTAGCGGGAGAGCGGAGCAGTACTTC
>TRBV25-1|-|TRBD1|TRBJ1-2
CASRADRLYGYTF
TGTGCCAGCAGAGCGGACAGGCTCTATGGCTACACCTTC
>TRBV6-1|few|-|TRBJ2-7
CASRAGTLTSEQYF
TGTGCCAGCAGGGCGGGAACCCTTACTAGTGAGCAGTACTTC
>TRBV2|-|-|TRBJ1-1
CAGRTYQNTEAFF
TGTGCCGGGCGGACATACCAGAACACTGAAGCTTTCTTT
>TRBV10-3|-|-|TRBJ1-2
CAIRTGQGGYTF
TGTGCCATCAGGACCGGACAAGGTGGCTACACCTTC
>TRBV12-3/TRBV12-4|-|-|TRBJ2-1
CASTTGREQFF
TGTGCCAGCACCACTGGGCGTGAGCAGTTCTTC
>TRBV30|-|TRBD2|TRBJ2-1
CAWSVLLREGFYNEQFF
TGTGCCTGGAGTGTACTCTTGCGGGAGGGCTTCTACAATGAGCAGTTCTTC
>TRBV11-3|-|-|TRBJ1-3
CASSRGAYASF
TGTGCCAGCAGTAGAGGTGCCTACGCCTCTTTT
>TRBV18|-|TRBD1|TRBJ2-1
CASSQGASNNEQFF
TGTGCCAGCTCGCAGGGGGCCTCCAACAATGAGCAGTTCTTC
>TRBV20-1|many|TRBD2|TRBJ2-1
CSARVAGDYNEQFF
TGCAGTGCTAGAGTAGCGGGAGACTACAATGAGCAGTTCTTC
>TRBV20-1|few|-|TRBJ2-7
CSARDPQGGGYEQYF
TGCAGTGCTAGAGATCCGCAGGGGGGAGGGTACGAGCAGTACTTC
>TRBV6-2/TRBV6-3|few|TRBD2|TRBJ2-1
CASSYEAGGEDEQFF
TGTGCCAGCAGTTACGAAGCGGGAGGGGAGGATGAGCAGTTCTTC
>TRBV15|few|-|TRBJ1-3
CATSRAGQVTGNTIYF
TGTGCCACCAGCAGAGCCGGCCAGGTCACTGGAAACACCATATATTTT
>TRBV20-1|once|-|TRBJ2-5
CSAIFPGIQETQYF
TGCAGTGCTATTTTTCCGGGGATACAAGAGACCCAGTACTTC
>TRBV5-6|few|-|TRBJ1-1
CASSWGVTEAFF
TGTGCCAGCAGCTGGGGTGTCACTGAAGCTTTCTTT
>TRBV6-1|few|-|TRBJ1-1
CASSQIGPGGNTEAFF
TGTGCCAGCAGTCAAATTGGTCCGGGGGGGAACACTGAAGCTTTCTTT
>TRBV28|-|-|TRBJ2-7
CASSLSQGPIYEQYF
TGTGCCAGCAGTTTAAGTCAGGGGCCAATCTACGAGCAGTACTTC
>TRBV7-2|-|TRBD2|TRBJ2-7
CASSRGLAGGREEQYF
TGTGCCAGCAGCCGGGGACTAGCGGGAGGAAGAGAGGAGCAGTACTTC
>TRBV4-3|-|TRBD2|TRBJ2-3
CASSPRLAGPTDTQYF
TGCGCCAGCAGCCCACGGCTAGCGGGGCCCACAGATACGCAGTATTTT
>TRBV6-1|-|-|TRBJ2-5
CASSPHPALGETQYF
TGTGCCAGCAGTCCCCATCCAGCCCTTGGGGAGACCCAGTACTTC
>TRBV20-1|few|-|TRBJ2-1
CSARDYVSYNEQFF
TGCAGTGCTAGAGACTACGTCTCCTACAATGAGCAGTTCTTC
>TRBV18|-|-|TRBJ2-3
CASTPSSPDTQYF
TGTGCCAGCACGCCTTCCAGCCCAGATACGCAGTATTTT
>TRBV19|few|-|TRBJ1-1
CASSIPVNTEAFF
TGTGCCAGTAGTATTCCTGTGAACACTGAAGCTTTCTTT
>TRBV11-3|few|-|TRBJ1-1
CASSLGNGYTEAFF
TGTGCCAGCAGCCTCGGGAACGGATACACTGAAGCTTTCTTT
>TRBV7-2|-|-|TRBJ1-1
CASSYLGHPNTEAFF
TGTGCCAGCAGCTACCTGGGACACCCTAACACTGAAGCTTTCTTT
>TRBV29-1|many|-|TRBJ1-1
CSVPNRHARNTEAFF
TGCAGCGTTCCGAATCGGCACGCGAGGAACACTGAAGCTTTCTTT
>TRBV28|-|TRBD1|TRBJ2-1
CASSQDRVDNEQFF
TGTGCCAGCAGTCAGGACAGGGTGGACAATGAGCAGTTCTTC
>TRBV27|few|TRBD1|TRBJ2-7
CASRGTGVHEQYF
TGTGCCAGCAGGGGGACAGGGGTCCACGAGCAGTACTTC
>TRBV12-3/TRBV12-4|few|-|TRBJ1-1
CASSLQQGTEAFF
TGTGCCAGCAGTTTACAACAGGGAACTGAAGCTTTCTTT
>TRBV4-1|once|-|TRBJ1-1
CASSPLTDRRMNTEAFF
TGCGCCAGCAGCCCTTTGACGGACCGACGCATGAACACTGAAGCTTTCTTT
>TRBV27|few|-|TRBJ1-1
CASSSMGGNTEAFF
TGTGCCAGCAGTTCGATGGGGGGAAACACTGAAGCTTTCTTT
>TRBV25-1|-|TRBD1|TRBJ2-7
CASSEYRQGSDEQYF
TGTGCCAGCAGTGAATATAGACAGGGGAGTGACGAGCAGTACTTC
>TRBV29-1|many|-|TRBJ2-3
CSVEVTATDTQYF
TGCAGCGTTGAAGTGACTGCGACAGATACGCAGTATTTT
>TRBV7-9|-|TRBD1|TRBJ1-1
CASSWRTGVNTEAFF
TGTGCCAGCAGCTGGAGGACAGGGGTGAACACTGAAGCTTTCTTT
>TRBV6-1|-|TRBD2|TRBJ2-7
CASSGTSSYEQYF
TGTGCCAGCAGTGGGACTAGTTCCTACGAGCAGTACTTC
>TRBV12-3/TRBV12-4|few|-|TRBJ1-5
CASSSRDGDQPQHF
TGTGCCAGCAGTTCACGGGACGGAGATCAGCCCCAGCATTTT
>TRBV3-1|-|-|TRBJ2-5
CASSGTGWGTQETQYF
TGTGCCAGCAGCGGTACTGGATGGGGGACGCAAGAGACCCAGTACTTC
>TRBV27|-|TRBD2|TRBJ2-5
CASSPLTTSGQETQYF
TGTGCCAGCAGTCCCCTCACGACTAGCGGCCAAGAGACCCAGTACTTC
>TRBV5-1|-|-|TRBJ2-3
CASSFRTSSSTDTQYF
TGCGCCAGCAGCTTTCGAACTAGCTCAAGCACAGATACGCAGTATTTT
>TRBV27|once|-|TRBJ1-2
CASSWGASYGYTF
TGTGCCAGCAGTTGGGGGGCTAGCTATGGCTACACCTTC
>TRBV6-1|-|TRBD2|TRBJ2-4
CASKRGAFKNIQYF
TGTGCCAGTAAGCGGGGAGCCTTCAAAAACATTCAGTACTTC
>TRBV12-3/TRBV12-4|-|-|TRBJ1-2
CASSFGAYGYTF
TGTGCCAGCAGTTTTGGTGCCTATGGCTACACCTTC
>TRBV7-9|-|-|TRBJ1-2
CASSYQGEGSGYTF
TGTGCCAGCAGCTACCAAGGGGAAGGCTCTGGCTACACCTTC
>TRBV18|few|-|TRBJ1-1
CASSQGRETEAFF
TGTGCCAGCTCACAGGGGAGAGAAACTGAAGCTTTCTTT
>TRBV18|once|-|TRBJ1-2
CASSPPTPRPNYGYTF
TGTGCCAGCTCACCACCGACCCCTAGGCCTAACTATGGCTACACCTTC
>TRBV5-6|-|-|TRBJ2-1
CASSSLWGGEQFF
TGTGCCAGCAGCTCCCTGTGGGGCGGTGAGCAGTTCTTC
>TRBV11-3|few|-|TRBJ2-5
CASSLDGGLETQYF
TGTGCCAGCAGCTTAGATGGCGGGTTAGAGACCCAGTACTTC
>TRBV24-1|-|TRBD2|TRBJ2-1
CATSDPFSGREADEQFF
TGTGCCACCAGTGATCCTTTTAGCGGGAGGGAGGCTGATGAGCAGTTCTTC
>TRBV6-5|few|TRBD1|TRBJ1-5
CASSSESTGRGNQPQHF
TGTGCCAGCAGTTCAGAATCGACAGGGCGAGGCAATCAGCCCCAGCATTTT
>TRBV30|-|TRBD2|TRBJ2-3
CAWSVGLAGTDTQYF
TGTGCCTGGAGTGTTGGACTAGCGGGAACAGATACGCAGTATTTT
>TRBV24-1|-|-|TRBJ2-1
CATSVGQGWNEQFF
TGTGCCACCAGTGTAGGGCAGGGGTGGAATGAGCAGTTCTTC
>TRBV7-2|-|-|TRBJ2-4
CASSLVGADIQYF
TGTGCCAGCAGCTTAGTGGGGGCTGACATTCAGTACTTC
>TRBV12-3/TRBV12-4|once|-|TRBJ1-4
CASSKTEVEKLFF
TGTGCCAGCAGTAAGACGGAGGTTGAAAAACTGTTTTTT
>TRBV12-3/TRBV12-4|-|TRBD2|TRBJ2-1
CASSFGTSGREQFF
TGTGCCAGCAGTTTCGGGACTAGCGGGAGGGAGCAGTTCTTC
>TRBV7-9|-|TRBD1|TRBJ1-4
CASSPGTGDNEKLFF
TGTGCCAGCAGCCCAGGGACAGGGGATAATGAAAAACTGTTTTTT